This TCR beta chain was profiled in a study of T cell changes during pregnancy in multiple sclerosis. Some clones are missing from TCRdb's copy, which holds only in-frame ones; the method was immunoSEQ multiplex PCR. The sample lists 70,000 to 95,000 clones; more than 80% were seen once. V was pared by 6 bases and J by 7 bases, with 16 bases between. Germline CDR1 reads MNHEY; CDR2 reads SVGAGI. This CDR3 spans 13 amino acids. This TCR was sampled from a female donor in good health, enrolled as a control in a pregnancy study. The material sequenced was peripheral blood, taken in the second trimester of pregnancy. The V and J genes are TRBV6-5 and TRBJ2-7; possibly TRBD1 for D (6 bases). The CDR3 region has the DNA TGTGCCAGCAGCGCGCCGGGACAAAGTGAGCAGTACTTC. Its translation is CASSAPGQSEQYF.